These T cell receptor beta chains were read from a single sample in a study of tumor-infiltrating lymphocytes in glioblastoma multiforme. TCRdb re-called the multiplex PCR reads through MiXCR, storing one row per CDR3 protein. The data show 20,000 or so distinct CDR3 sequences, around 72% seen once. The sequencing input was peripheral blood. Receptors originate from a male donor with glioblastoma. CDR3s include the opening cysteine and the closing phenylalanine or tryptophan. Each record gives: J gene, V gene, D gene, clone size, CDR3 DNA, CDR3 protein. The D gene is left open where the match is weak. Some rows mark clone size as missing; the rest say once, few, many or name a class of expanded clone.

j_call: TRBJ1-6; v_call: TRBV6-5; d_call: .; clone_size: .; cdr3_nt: TGTGCCAGCAGCTATCGGGGGATTCATTCACCCCTCCACTTT; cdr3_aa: CASSYRGIHSPLHF
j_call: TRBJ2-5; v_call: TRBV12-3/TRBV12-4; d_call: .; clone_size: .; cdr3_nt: TGTGCCAGCAGTTTCCCGGGGGCGCGTCCGTACTTC; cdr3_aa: CASSFPGARPYF
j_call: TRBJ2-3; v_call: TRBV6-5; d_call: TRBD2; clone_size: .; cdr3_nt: TGTGCCAGCGCGGGGAGCGGGGCCACAGATACGCAGTATTTT; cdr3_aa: CASAGSGATDTQYF
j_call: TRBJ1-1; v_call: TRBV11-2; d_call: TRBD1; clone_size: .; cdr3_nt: TGTGCCAGCAGCTTCCGGAGGGACAGGTACACTGAAGCTTTCTTT; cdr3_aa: CASSFRRDRYTEAFF
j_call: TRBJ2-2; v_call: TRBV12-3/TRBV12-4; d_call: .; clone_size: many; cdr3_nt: TGTGCCAGCAGTTTAATGCAGGGGAGCGGGGAGCTGTTTTTT; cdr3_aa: CASSLMQGSGELFF
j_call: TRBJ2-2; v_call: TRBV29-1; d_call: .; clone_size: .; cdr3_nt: TGCAGCGTTGCCTGGGAATCCACCGGGGAGCTGTTTTTC; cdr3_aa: CSVAWESTGELFF
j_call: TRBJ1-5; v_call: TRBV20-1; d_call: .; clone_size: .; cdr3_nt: TGCAGTGCTAAAACAGGCCGCGGTCAGTCCCTGCATTTT; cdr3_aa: CSAKTGRGQSLHF
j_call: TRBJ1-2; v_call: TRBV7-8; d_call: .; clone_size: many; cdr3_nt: TGTGCCAGCAGCTCTACCGGGACTGACTATGGCTACACCTTC; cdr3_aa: CASSSTGTDYGYTF
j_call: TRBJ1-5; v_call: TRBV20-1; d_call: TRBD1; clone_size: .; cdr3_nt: TGCAGTGCTAGGGACAGGGTCGGTCAGCCCCAGCATTTT; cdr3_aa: CSARDRVGQPQHF
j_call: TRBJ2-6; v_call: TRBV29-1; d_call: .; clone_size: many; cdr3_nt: TGCAGCGTTGAATCTTACTCTGGGGCCAACGTCCTGACTTTC; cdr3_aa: CSVESYSGANVLTF
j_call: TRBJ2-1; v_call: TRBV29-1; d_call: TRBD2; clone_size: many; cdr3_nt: TGCAGCGTTCGGGGGGAGGGCCGGACCGAAGTTGGGCAGTTCTTC; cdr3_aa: CSVRGEGRTEVGQFF
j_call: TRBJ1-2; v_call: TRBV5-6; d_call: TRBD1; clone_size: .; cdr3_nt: TGTGCCAGCAGCCAGGGACAGCTCTATGGCTACACCTTC; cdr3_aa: CASSQGQLYGYTF
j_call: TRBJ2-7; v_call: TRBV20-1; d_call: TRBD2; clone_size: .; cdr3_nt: TGCAGTGCCAGAGCACTAGCGGGGGGCCTCGAGCAGTACTTC; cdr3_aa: CSARALAGGLEQYF
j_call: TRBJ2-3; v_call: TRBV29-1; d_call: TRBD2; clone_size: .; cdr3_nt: TGCAGCGTTGGCGGGACTAGCTGGAACACATATACGCAGTATTTT; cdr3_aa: CSVGGTSWNTYTQYF
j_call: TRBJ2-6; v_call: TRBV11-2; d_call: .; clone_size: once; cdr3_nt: TGTGCCAGCTGCTTAGGGGACGGCCCTGGGGCCAACGTCCCAACTTTC; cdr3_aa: CASCLGDGPGANVPTF
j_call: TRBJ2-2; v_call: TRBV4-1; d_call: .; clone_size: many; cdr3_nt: TGCGCCAGCAGCCAAGTTAGGGCGGCCGGGGAGCTGTTTTTT; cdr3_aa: CASSQVRAAGELFF
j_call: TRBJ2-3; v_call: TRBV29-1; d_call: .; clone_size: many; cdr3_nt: TGCAGCGTTGTCACCACAGTTCCAGATACGCAGTATTTT; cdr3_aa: CSVVTTVPDTQYF
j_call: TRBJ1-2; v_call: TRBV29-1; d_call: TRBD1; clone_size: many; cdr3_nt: TGCAGCGTTGAAGGCGGACAGGGAGGTCGAATGAGCTACACCTTC; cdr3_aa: CSVEGGQGGRMSYTF
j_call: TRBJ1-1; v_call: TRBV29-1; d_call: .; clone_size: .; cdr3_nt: TGCAGCGTTGTACCGGGGACCTTCACTGAAGCTTCCTTT; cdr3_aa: CSVVPGTFTEASF
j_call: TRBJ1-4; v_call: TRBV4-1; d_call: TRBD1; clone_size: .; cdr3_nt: TGCGCCAGCAGTGGACAGGGTTCTACTAATGAAAAACTGTTTTTT; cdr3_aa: CASSGQGSTNEKLFF
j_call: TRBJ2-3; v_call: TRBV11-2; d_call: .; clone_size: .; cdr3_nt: TGTGCGAGCAGCCAGGGGGGGGTTAACACAGATACGCAGTATTTT; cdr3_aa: CASSQGGVNTDTQYF
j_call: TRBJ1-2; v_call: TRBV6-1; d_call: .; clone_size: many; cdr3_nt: TGTGCCAGTGTAAGGGACTATGGCTACACCTTC; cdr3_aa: CASVRDYGYTF